One and the same sample provided the 9 T cell receptor beta chains below, sequenced in a study of PD-1 blockade in classical Hodgkin lymphoma. Relapse after autologous stem cell transplantation occurred in every patient, and brentuximab vedotin exposure varied. Purification of CD4+ T cells from thawed PBMCs was achieved by magnetic negative selection. The method was immunoSEQ multiplex PCR; TCRdb's version includes in-frame clones alone and lacks a portion of them. The sample gives 30,000 to 35,000 clones, 80% to 95% of which show up once; more than 0.2% is in the top ten. The input for sequencing was CD4+ T cells from blood, taken at baseline. The receptors come from a human donor with classical Hodgkin lymphoma.

In this sample, this clone turned up once. The chain carries TRBV30 and TRBJ1-2; no definite D call. CDR1 is GTSNPN, CDR2 SVGIG, per germline (reference sequence). The CDR3 extends over 11 amino acids. V lost 4 bases and J 7 bases, leaving 10 bases between the germline ends. The CDR3, as DNA: TGTGCCTGGAACGTGGCGGCTGGCTACACCTTC. Protein sequence: CAWNVAAGYTF.

The rearrangement uses TRBV27 and TRBJ1-2, with 10 bases aligning to TRBD1. The germline V gene has CDR1 MNHEY and CDR2 SMNVEV (reference sequence). With V trimmed by 5 bases and J by 3 bases, 18 bases remained unmatched. CDR3 length equals 19 residues. The CDR3 DNA reads TGTGCCAGCAGTAAACAGCCGGGACAGGGGATGCCACCCCACTATGGCTACACCTTC. This encodes CASSKQPGQGMPPHYGYTF.

The chain couples TRBV4-1 to TRBJ1-2; 7 bases line up with TRBD1. After removal of 1 base from V and 5 bases from J, the junction contained 7 bases not matched to a gene. The CDR3 covers 15 residues. CDR1 is MGHRA and CDR2 is YSYEKL in the germline V gene. Written as DNA, the CDR3 is TGCGCCAGCAGCCAAGCGGGACAGCAAACGTATGGCTACACCTTC. Amino acid sequence: CASSQAGQQTYGYTF.

The chain uses TRBV19 and TRBJ1-3; D is undetermined. Deletions cut 6 bases from V and 0 bases from J, with 12 bases between. Germline CDR1 LNHDA, CDR2 SQIVND (reference sequence). The CDR3 totals 15 residues. The CDR3 reads CASSLGPVSGNTIYF. The CDR3 region has the DNA TGTGCCAGTAGCCTAGGCCCAGTCTCTGGAAACACCATATATTTT.

This chain joins TRBV2 and TRBJ2-3; 8 nucleotides line up with TRBD2. CDR1 SNHLY and CDR2 FYNNEI come from the germline V gene. The J segment lost 0 bases and the V segment lost 2 bases, leaving 16 bases of the junction unmatched. This CDR3 region has 20 residues. CDR3 in DNA: TGTGCCAGCAGTGAATGGAACGGGAGGGCCATGGCCTCCAGCACAGATACGCAGTATTTT. This sequence encodes CASSEWNGRAMASSTDTQYF.

This clone appeared a single time. The chain couples TRBV7-9 to TRBJ2-1; 8 bases match TRBD2. With 9 bases clipped from V and 2 bases from J, the junction kept 6 bases outside the gene matches. CDR1 is SEHNR and CDR2 is FQNEAQ in the germline V gene (reference sequence). This CDR3 region has 14 residues. This CDR3 is CASMLAGAYNEQFF. The CDR3 DNA follows: TGTGCCAGTATGCTAGCGGGCGCCTACAATGAGCAGTTCTTC.

This sequence joins TRBV7-9 and TRBJ2-3, with 7 bases matching TRBD2. Losses at the gene ends were 11 bases for V and 4 bases for J; bases not matched to a gene: 6. The CDR3 contains 12 residues. Germline assignment: CDR1 SEHNR and CDR2 FQNEAQ (reference sequence). For the CDR3, the DNA is TGTGCCGGGGGGGTTAGCGCAGATACGCAGTATTTT. It yields the protein CAGGVSADTQYF.

This CDR3 is CASSPRTGRFSNQPQHF. The CDR3 bases are TGTGCCAGCAGTCCCAGGACAGGGAGGTTTAGCAATCAGCCCCAGCATTTT. This chain connects TRBV28 to TRBJ1-5; 8 nucleotides line up with TRBD1. CDR1 is MDHEN and CDR2 is SYDVKM in the germline V gene. V gave up 5 bases and J gave up 0 bases; unmatched junction bases: 9. The CDR3 is 17 amino acids.

In this sample, this clone turned up once. CDR3 residues: CASSLEVTSETQYF. The CDR3, as DNA: TGTGCCAGCAGCTTGGAAGTGACTTCGGAGACCCAGTACTTC. J is TRBJ2-5 and V is TRBV5-4, with D uncertain. V lost 0 bases to trimming and J lost 5 bases, with 11 bases between them. The CDR3 loop spans 14 amino acids. Germline CDR1 reads SGHNT; CDR2 reads YYREEE (reference sequence).